This T cell receptor (beta chain) was documented in a study of early T cells in non-severe SARS-CoV-2 infection. TCRdb reprocessed the 5' RACE reads via MiXCR and lists one record per CDR3 protein. The sample comprises approximately 65,000 distinct CDR3 sequences, roughly a tenth of which are singletons, and 6.4% rests with the top ten. Germline CDR1 and CDR2: SGHAT and FQNNGV. The V end was cut by 4 bases, the J end by 6 bases, with 12 bases between. The CDR3 covers 13 residues. Findings and caveats of the study: Missing private and CD4 specificities, VDJdb matching favored anti-spike CD8 responses.

This clonotype came up many times. Its specificity is not known. The chain couples TRBV11-2 to TRBJ1-2; D possibly corresponds to TRBD1 (5 bases). The source of this sequence is an adult who was a healthcare worker with PCR-confirmed SARS-CoV-2 infection or an uninfected control (not recorded which). Sequencing was performed on whole blood. The CDR3 here is CASSSGRVNGYTF. For the CDR3, the DNA is TGTGCCAGCAGCTCAGGGAGGGTGAATGGCTACACCTTC.